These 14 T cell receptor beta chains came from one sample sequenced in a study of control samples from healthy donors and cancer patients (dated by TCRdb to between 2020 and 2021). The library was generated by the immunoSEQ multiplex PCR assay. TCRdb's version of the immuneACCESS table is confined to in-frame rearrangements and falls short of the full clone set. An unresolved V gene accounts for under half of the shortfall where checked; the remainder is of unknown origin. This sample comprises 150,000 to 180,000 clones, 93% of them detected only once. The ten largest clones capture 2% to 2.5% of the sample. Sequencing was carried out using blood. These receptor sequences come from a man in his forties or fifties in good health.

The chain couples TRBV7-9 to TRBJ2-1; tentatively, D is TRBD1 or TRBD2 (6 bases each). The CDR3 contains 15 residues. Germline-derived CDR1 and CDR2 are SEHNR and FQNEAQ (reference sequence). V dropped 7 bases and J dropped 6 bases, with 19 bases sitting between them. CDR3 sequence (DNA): TGTGCCAGCAATAGGGGGGACTCCCCCGGCAATGAGCAGTTCTTC. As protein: CASNRGDSPGNEQFF.

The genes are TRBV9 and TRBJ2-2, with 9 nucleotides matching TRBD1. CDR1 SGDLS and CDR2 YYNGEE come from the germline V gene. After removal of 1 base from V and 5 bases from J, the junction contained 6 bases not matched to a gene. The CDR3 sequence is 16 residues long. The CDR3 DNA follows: TGTGCCAGCAGCGTATTACAGGGGGCGAGTACCGGGGAGCTGTTTTTT. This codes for CASSVLQGASTGELFF.

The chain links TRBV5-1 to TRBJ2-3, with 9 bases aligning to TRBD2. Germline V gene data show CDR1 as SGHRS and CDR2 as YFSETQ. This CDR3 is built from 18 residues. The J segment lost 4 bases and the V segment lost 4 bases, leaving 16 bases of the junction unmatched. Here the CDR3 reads CASSPTWQAGGWADTQYF. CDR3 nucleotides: TGCGCCAGCAGCCCTACGTGGCAGGCGGGAGGGTGGGCAGATACGCAGTATTTT.

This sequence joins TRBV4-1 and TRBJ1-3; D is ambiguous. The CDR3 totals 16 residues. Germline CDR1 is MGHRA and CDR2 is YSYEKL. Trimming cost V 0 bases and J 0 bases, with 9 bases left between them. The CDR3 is CASSQDIAGSGNTIYF. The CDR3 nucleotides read TGCGCCAGCAGCCAAGATATAGCCGGCTCTGGAAACACCATATATTTT.

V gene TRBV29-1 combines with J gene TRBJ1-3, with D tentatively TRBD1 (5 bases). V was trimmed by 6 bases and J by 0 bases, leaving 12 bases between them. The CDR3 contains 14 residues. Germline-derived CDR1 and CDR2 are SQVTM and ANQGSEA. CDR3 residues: CSVTTGFSGNTIYF. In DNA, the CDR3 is TGCAGCGTCACTACAGGTTTCTCTGGAAACACCATATATTTT.

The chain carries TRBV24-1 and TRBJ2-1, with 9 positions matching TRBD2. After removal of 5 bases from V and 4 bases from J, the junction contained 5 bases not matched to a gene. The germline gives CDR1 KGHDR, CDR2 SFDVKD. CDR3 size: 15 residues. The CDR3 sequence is CATSGSSGIYNEQFF. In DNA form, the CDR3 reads TGTGCCACCAGTGGATCTAGCGGGATATACAATGAGCAGTTCTTC.

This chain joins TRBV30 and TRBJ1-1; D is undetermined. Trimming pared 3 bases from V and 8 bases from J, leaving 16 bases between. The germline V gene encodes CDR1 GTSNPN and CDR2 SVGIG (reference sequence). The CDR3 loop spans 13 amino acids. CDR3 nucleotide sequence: TGTGCCTGGAGCCCAACGGGCATGGCAGAAGCTTTCTTT. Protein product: CAWSPTGMAEAFF. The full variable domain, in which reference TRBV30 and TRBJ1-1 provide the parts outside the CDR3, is SQTIHQWPATLVQPVGSPLSLECTVEGTSNPNLYWYRQAAGRGLQLLFYSVGIGQISSEVPQNLSASRPQDRQFILSSKKLLLSDSGFYLCAWSPTGMAEAFFGQGTRLTVV.

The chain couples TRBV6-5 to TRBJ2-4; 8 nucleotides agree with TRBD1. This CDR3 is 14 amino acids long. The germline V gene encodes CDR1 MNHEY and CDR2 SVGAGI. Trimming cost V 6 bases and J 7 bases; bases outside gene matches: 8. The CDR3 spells CASRPGQGYNIQYF. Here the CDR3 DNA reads TGTGCCAGCAGACCCGGACAGGGATACAACATTCAGTACTTC.

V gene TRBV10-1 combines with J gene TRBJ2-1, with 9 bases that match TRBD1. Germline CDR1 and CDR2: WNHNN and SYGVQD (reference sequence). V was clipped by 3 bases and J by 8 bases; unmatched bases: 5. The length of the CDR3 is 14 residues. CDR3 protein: CASSEGTGFDEQFF. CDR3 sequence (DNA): TGCGCCAGCAGTGAAGGGACAGGGTTCGATGAGCAGTTCTTC.

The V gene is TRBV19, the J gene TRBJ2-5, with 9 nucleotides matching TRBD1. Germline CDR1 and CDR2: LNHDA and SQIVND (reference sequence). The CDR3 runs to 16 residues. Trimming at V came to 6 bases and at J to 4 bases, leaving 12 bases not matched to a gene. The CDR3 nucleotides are TGTGCCAGTAGCTCCATCCGGGGACAGGGCAGAGAGACCCAGTACTTC. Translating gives CASSSIRGQGRETQYF.

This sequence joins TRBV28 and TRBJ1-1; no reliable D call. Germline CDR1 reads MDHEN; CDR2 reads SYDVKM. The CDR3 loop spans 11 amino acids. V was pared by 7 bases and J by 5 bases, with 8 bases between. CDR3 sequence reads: CASKTRTEAFF. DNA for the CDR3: TGTGCCAGCAAGACGAGAACTGAAGCTTTCTTT.

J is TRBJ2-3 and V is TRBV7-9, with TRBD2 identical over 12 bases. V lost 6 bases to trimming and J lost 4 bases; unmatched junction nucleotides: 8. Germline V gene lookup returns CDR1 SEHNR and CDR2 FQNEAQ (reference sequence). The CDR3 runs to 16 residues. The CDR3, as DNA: TGTGCCAGCAGGCTAGCGGGAGGGCCGGGGGCAGATACGCAGTATTTT. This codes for CASRLAGGPGADTQYF.

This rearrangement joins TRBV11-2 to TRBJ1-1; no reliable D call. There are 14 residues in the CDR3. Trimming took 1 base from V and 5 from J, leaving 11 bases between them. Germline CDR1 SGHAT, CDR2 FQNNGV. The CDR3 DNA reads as TGTGCCAGCAGCTTAGGACCTACGAGGACTGAAGCTTTCTTT. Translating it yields CASSLGPTRTEAFF.

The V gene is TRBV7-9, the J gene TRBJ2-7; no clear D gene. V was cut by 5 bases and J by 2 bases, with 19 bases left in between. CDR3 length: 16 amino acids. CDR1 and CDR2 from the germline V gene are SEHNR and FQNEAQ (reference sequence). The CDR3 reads CASSDRSSAETYEQYF. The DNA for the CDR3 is TGTGCCAGCAGCGACCGTTCTTCGGCGGAAACCTACGAGCAGTACTTC.